The source of this T cell receptor (beta chain) is a study of blood T cell repertoires in COVID-19. Across the whole study: The United States, Italy and Spain supplied acute and convalescent COVID-19 samples.

Using immunoSEQ multiplex PCR, the repertoire was profiled, and TCRdb retains in-frame clones only, with some absent. Of 200,000 to 250,000 clones in the sample, 83% were seen once. Assignments of participants to cohorts depended upon their own reported clinical history. It was within 2 weeks before study entry that exposed participants met a COVID-19 case. V lost 1 base, J lost 6 bases, and 9 bases lay in between. From germline, CDR1 is MGHRA and CDR2 YSYEKL. CDR3 length: 13 residues. This clone was observed once. The genes are TRBV4-1 and TRBJ1-2, with unresolved D. The receptor was isolated from a woman in her 40s who had been exposed to COVID-19. The specimen sequenced was PBMCs or T cells enriched from blood (not recorded which). DNA for the CDR3: TGCGCCAGCAGCCAAGTAACGGCGGATGGCTACACCTTC. Translating gives CASSQVTADGYTF.